This TCR beta chain was documented in a study of beta chain features in type 1 diabetes. CDR1 is LGHNT, CDR2 FRNRAP, per germline. Trimming left V 6 bases short and J 2 bases short, with 10 bases between. The CDR3 has 13 residues. Study results and caveats: Type 1 diabetes patients showed fewer insertions and more deletions at VDJ junctions. TCRB repertoires of naive, central memory and Treg cells appeared more similar among patients than among healthy donors.

With respect to this clone: Its antigen remains unidentified.

Expressed TCRB transcripts were sequenced, since all the RNA that had been isolated was reverse transcribed. The method was immunoSEQ multiplex PCR; TCRdb's version includes in-frame clones alone and lacks a portion of them. The sample carries 300,000 to 400,000 clones, 6.5% to 10% recorded once. The rearrangement uses TRBV12-5 and TRBJ2-5; D is possibly TRBD1 or TRBD2 (5 bases each). The clonotype originates from a woman aged 18-29 years in good health. Sequencing used central memory CD4+ T cells from blood. The CDR3 DNA sequence: TGTGCTAGTGGCCAGGGACCTCAAGAGACCCAGTACTTC. As protein: CASGQGPQETQYF. Variable domain in full (rest from reference TRBV12-5 and TRBJ2-5): DARVTQTPRHKVTEMGQEVTMRCQPILGHNTVFWYRQTMMQGLELLAYFRNRAPLDDSGMPKDRFSAEMPDATLATLKIQPSEPRDSAVYFCASGQGPQETQYFGPGTRLLVL.